The 14 T cell receptor beta chains below were found in one sample sequenced in a study of T-cell reconstitution after alpha-beta-depleted transplantation in children. As it was prepared, the TCRbeta library received unique molecular identifiers. TCRdb called the PCR reads again in MiXCR, with one record for every CDR3 protein. The sample includes about 360,000 distinct CDR3 sequences, roughly 13% of them seen just once. The sample consisted of PBMCs, taken from the stem cell graft. The origin of the receptors is a human donor who donated a stem cell graft to a child with Fanconi anemia.

This clonotype was recorded a few times. The chain carries TRBV12-3 or TRBV12-4 and TRBJ2-5; 7 bases are a match to TRBD1. After removal of 6 bases from V and 2 bases from J, the junction contained 3 bases not matched to a gene. The CDR3 totals 13 residues. CDR3: CASRTGNQETQYF. CDR3 bases: TGTGCCAGCAGGACAGGGAATCAAGAGACCCAGTACTTC.

The chain couples TRBV11-3 to TRBJ2-3, with 10 bases lining up with TRBD2. Germline V gene sequence: CDR1 SGHNT, CDR2 YENEEA. This CDR3 contains 14 residues. V was clipped by 6 bases and J by 2 bases; unmatched bases: 2. CDR3 amino acids: CASSTSGITDTQYF. CDR3 DNA sequence: TGTGCCAGCAGTACTAGCGGGATCACAGATACGCAGTATTTT.

This clonotype appeared many times. This sequence joins TRBV10-3 and TRBJ2-7; 9 bases are shared with TRBD1. CDR1 and CDR2 (germline): ENHRY, SYGVKD. V lost 7 bases and J lost 5; bases outside the gene matches: 3. The CDR3 has 12 residues. The CDR3 DNA sequence: TGTGCCATCATGGACAGGGGCGACGAGCAGTACTTC. Protein sequence: CAIMDRGDEQYF.

This clonotype was seen a few times. V gene TRBV12-3 or TRBV12-4 combines with J gene TRBJ2-2; D is possibly TRBD1 (6 bases). V was trimmed by 9 bases and J by 2 bases, leaving 19 bases between them. The CDR3 runs 16 residues. The CDR3 spells CASLTGPDTNTGELFF. The DNA of the CDR3 is TGTGCCAGTCTGACAGGCCCCGATACCAACACCGGGGAGCTGTTTTTT.

The chain carries TRBV5-4 and TRBJ1-1, with D perhaps matching TRBD1 (6 bases). The CDR3 has 12 residues. Germline values: CDR1 SGHNT, CDR2 YYREEE (reference sequence). V was cut by 7 bases and J by 0 bases, with 7 bases left in between. The CDR3 sequence: CASEGVNTEAFF. The CDR3 nucleotides read TGTGCCAGCGAGGGGGTGAACACTGAAGCTTTCTTT.

This clonotype has a count of ten or more. The CDR3 nucleotides are TGTGCCACCAGCAGACGACGGTCAGAGAACACTGAAGCTTTCTTT. This codes for CATSRRRSENTEAFF. This chain joins TRBV15 and TRBJ1-1; D call uncertain. Germline lookup yields CDR1 LNHNV and CDR2 YYDKDF (reference sequence). V gave up 2 bases and J gave up 1 base, with 11 bases separating them. The CDR3 has 15 amino acids.

This chain joins TRBV20-1 and TRBJ1-3; D remains unclear. The length of the CDR3 is 15 residues. The V and J ends lost 4 bases and 2 bases respectively, with 15 bases between them. Germline CDR1 reads DFQATT; CDR2 reads SNEGSKA (reference sequence). This CDR3 is CSAKNGSYPGNTIYF. DNA of the CDR3: TGCAGTGCTAAAAATGGGAGTTATCCTGGAAACACCATATATTTT.

The V call is TRBV6-1, the J call TRBJ2-2; D unclear. Germline CDR1 reads MNHNS; CDR2 reads SASEGT. V lost 8 bases and J lost 2, with 12 bases in between. The CDR3 has 14 amino acids. CDR3 protein: CASGAGPNTGELFF. As DNA, the CDR3 is TGTGCCAGCGGTGCTGGACCAAACACCGGGGAGCTGTTTTTT.

This clonotype was counted a few times. The chain has TRBV7-2 and TRBJ2-3; D is uncertain. The CDR3 totals 15 residues. V lost 4 bases and J lost 4, with 15 bases in between. CDR1 SGHTA and CDR2 FQGNSA come from the germline V gene. The CDR3 sequence: CASSSSLERADTQYF. For the CDR3, the DNA is TGTGCCAGCAGCTCCAGCCTAGAAAGGGCAGATACGCAGTATTTT.

This clonotype has only a few counts. The chain has TRBV12-3 or TRBV12-4 and TRBJ1-5, with 7 bases identical to TRBD1. This CDR3 comprises 14 residues. The V and J ends lost 5 bases and 6 bases, in that order; junction bases with no gene match: 7. For the CDR3, the DNA is TGTGCCAGCAGTGGCGACAGGGCTAGTCAGCCCCAGCATTTT. Translating it yields CASSGDRASQPQHF.

This clonotype has more than one count but fewer than ten. As DNA, the CDR3 is TGTGCCAGCAGTTACCAGGACAGGGGACGGGATGGCTACACCTTC. Translation: CASSYQDRGRDGYTF. The V and J genes are TRBV6-5 and TRBJ1-2, with 9 bases aligning to TRBD1. The CDR3 contains 15 residues. V was pared by 2 bases and J by 6 bases, with 7 bases of the junction left unmatched. Germline lookup yields CDR1 MNHEY and CDR2 SVGAGI.

This clonotype was seen repeatedly, ten times or more. The J gene is TRBJ2-2, the V gene TRBV5-5; 7 bases fit TRBD1. V was clipped by 2 bases and J by 1 base; unmatched bases: 2. The CDR3 has 15 residues. The germline V gene encodes CDR1 SGHKS and CDR2 YYEKEE (reference sequence). CDR3: CASSLRGQNTGELFF. The CDR3 DNA reads as TGTGCCAGCAGCTTAAGGGGGCAGAACACCGGGGAGCTGTTTTTT.

The chain has TRBV18 and TRBJ1-1; tentative D call: TRBD1 (5 bases). The CDR3 has 13 amino acids. V was cut by 6 bases and J by 6 bases, with 14 bases left in between. Germline V gene sequence: CDR1 KGHSH, CDR2 LQKENI. CDR3 in amino acids: CASSQGGPSEAFF. The DNA of the CDR3 is TGTGCCAGCTCGCAGGGAGGGCCCTCTGAAGCTTTCTTT.

The chain couples TRBV6-5 to TRBJ2-7; no reliable D call. Germline CDR1 MNHEY, CDR2 SVGAGI. Trimming removed 2 bases from V and 2 bases from J, with 10 bases in between. CDR3 length: 14 residues. DNA of the CDR3: TGTGCCAGCAGTTACAATCAGGCAGCCTACGAGCAGTACTTC. It specifies CASSYNQAAYEQYF.